Each of the 7 T cell receptor beta chains below was sequenced from the same sample in a study of T cells of healthy individuals. TCRdb redid the calling of the 5' RACE reads with MiXCR, one entry per CDR3 protein. The sample includes 40,000 to 60,000 distinct CDR3 sequences, about 15% of them seen just once. The receptor set was obtained from a human donor in good health.

Ten or more counts support this clonotype. V is TRBV5-5 and J is TRBJ1-5, with unresolved D. Trimming removed 0 bases from V and 2 bases from J, with 12 bases in between. The CDR3 has 16 amino acids. Germline V lookup: CDR1 SGHKS, CDR2 YYEKEE (reference sequence). CDR3 in amino acids: CASSLAVLPGNQPQHF. DNA for the CDR3: TGTGCCAGCAGCTTGGCCGTTCTACCGGGCAATCAGCCCCAGCATTTT.

There are a few counts of this clonotype. CDR3 sequence reads: CASSLDSGANEQFF. CDR3 coding DNA: TGCGCCAGCAGCTTGGATTCAGGGGCCAATGAGCAGTTCTTC. The chain couples TRBV5-1 to TRBJ2-1, with D perhaps matching TRBD1 (6 bases). Trimming took off 0 bases at V and 6 bases at J, with 10 bases between the two ends. The CDR3 is 14 amino acids. Germline assignment: CDR1 SGHRS and CDR2 YFSETQ.

The chain couples TRBV24-1 to TRBJ1-2, with no clear D. CDR3 length equals 14 residues. Per germline, CDR1 KGHDR and CDR2 SFDVKD. Trimming stripped 1 base from V and 2 bases from J, with 7 bases between. The chain's CDR3 is CATSDFTENYGYTF. CDR3 DNA sequence: TGTGCCACCAGTGATTTTACGGAGAACTATGGCTACACCTTC.

The chain joins TRBV7-2 to TRBJ1-6, with D possibly TRBD1 on 5 matching bases. Germline CDR1 is SGHTA and CDR2 is FQGNSA. Trimming cost V 4 bases and J 4 bases, with 11 bases left between them. The CDR3 runs 15 residues. The CDR3 is CASSSRGRYNSPLHF. The CDR3 nucleotides read TGTGCCAGCAGCTCCCGGGGACGGTATAATTCACCCCTCCACTTT.

The CDR3 nucleotides read TGCGCCAGCAGCCCGCTCACTGCAACTAATGAAAAACTGTTTTTT. Translated, it gives CASSPLTATNEKLFF. The gene calls are TRBV5-1 and TRBJ1-4; D is undetermined. Germline V gives CDR1 SGHRS, CDR2 YFSETQ. Trimming stripped 4 bases from V and 0 bases from J, with 10 bases between. The CDR3 length is 15 residues.

This clonotype has ten or more counts. The chain links TRBV27 to TRBJ1-5, with D uncertain. CDR3 length equals 16 residues. V lost 5 bases and J lost 3, with 17 bases in between. Germline CDR1 MNHEY, CDR2 SMNVEV (reference sequence). This CDR3 reads CASSPGRIGANQPQHF. The CDR3 DNA reads TGTGCCAGCAGTCCAGGACGTATCGGCGCCAATCAGCCCCAGCATTTT.

In this sample, this clonotype turned up many times. The genes are TRBV2 and TRBJ1-4; a possible D gene is TRBD1 (6 bases). Trimming took 5 bases from V and 4 from J, leaving 11 bases between them. The germline V gene has CDR1 SNHLY and CDR2 FYNNEI. The CDR3 is 14 amino acids. In nucleotides, the CDR3 is TGTGCCAGCAGTCCACAGGGAGGTAATGAAAAACTGTTTTTT. Translating it yields CASSPQGGNEKLFF.